This T cell receptor beta chain was sequenced in a study of cytomegalovirus exposure and HLA in healthy donors. The CDR3 is 15 residues long. Per germline, CDR1 MGHRA and CDR2 YSYEKL. Deletions cut 2 bases from V and 2 bases from J, with 10 bases between. Primers included in the PCR were 60 Vbeta and 13 Jbeta primers. The table came from immunoSEQ multiplex PCR; TCRdb's copy has only in-frame clones and leaves some out. Among about 140,000 clones listed, 82% were seen once. The receptor's source is a woman aged 45-59 years in good health and CMV-seropositive. The sequenced material came from PBMCs. V and J are TRBV4-1 and TRBJ1-5; no reliable D call. CDR3 DNA: TGCGCCAGCAGCCAAAACTTCGGGGGCAATCAGCCCCAGCATTTT. Translation: CASSQNFGGNQPQHF.